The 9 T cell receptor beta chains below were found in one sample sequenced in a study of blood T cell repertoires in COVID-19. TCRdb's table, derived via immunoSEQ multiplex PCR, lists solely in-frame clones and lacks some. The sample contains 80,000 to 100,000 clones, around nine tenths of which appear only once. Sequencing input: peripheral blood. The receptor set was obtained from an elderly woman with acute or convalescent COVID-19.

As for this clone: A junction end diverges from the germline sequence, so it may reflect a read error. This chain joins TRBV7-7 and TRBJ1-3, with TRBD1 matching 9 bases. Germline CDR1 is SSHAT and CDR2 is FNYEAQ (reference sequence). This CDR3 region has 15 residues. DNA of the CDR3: TGTGCTAGCAGCACCGGGACAGGGTGGGGAAACACCATATATTTT. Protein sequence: CASSTGTGWGNTIYF.

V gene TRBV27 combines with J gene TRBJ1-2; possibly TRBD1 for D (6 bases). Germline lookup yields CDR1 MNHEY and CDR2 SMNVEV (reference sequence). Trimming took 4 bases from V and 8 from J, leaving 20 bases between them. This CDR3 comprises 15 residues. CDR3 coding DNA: TGTGCCAGCAGTTCGCCTAACCGGGACACCTTGGGCTACACCTTC. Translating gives CASSSPNRDTLGYTF.

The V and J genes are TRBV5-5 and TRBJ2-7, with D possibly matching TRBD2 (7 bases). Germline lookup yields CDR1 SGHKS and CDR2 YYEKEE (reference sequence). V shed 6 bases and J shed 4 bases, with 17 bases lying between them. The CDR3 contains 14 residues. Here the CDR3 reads CASTPRGGTYEQYF. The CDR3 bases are TGTGCCAGCACCCCGAGGGGGGGGACGTACGAGCAGTACTTC.

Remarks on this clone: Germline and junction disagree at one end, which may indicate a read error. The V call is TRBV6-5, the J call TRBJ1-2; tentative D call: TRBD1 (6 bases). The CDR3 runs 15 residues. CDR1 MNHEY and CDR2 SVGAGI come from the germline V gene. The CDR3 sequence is CASSDSGQPNYGYTF. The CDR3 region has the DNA TGTGCCAGCAGTGACTCCGGACAGCCTAACTATGGCTACACCTTC.

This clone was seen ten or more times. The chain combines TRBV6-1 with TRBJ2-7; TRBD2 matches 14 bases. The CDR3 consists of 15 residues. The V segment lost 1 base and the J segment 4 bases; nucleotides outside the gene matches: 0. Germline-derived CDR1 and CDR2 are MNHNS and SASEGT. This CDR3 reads CASSEGTSGGYEQYF. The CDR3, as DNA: TGTGCCAGCAGTGAAGGGACTAGCGGGGGGTACGAGCAGTACTTC.

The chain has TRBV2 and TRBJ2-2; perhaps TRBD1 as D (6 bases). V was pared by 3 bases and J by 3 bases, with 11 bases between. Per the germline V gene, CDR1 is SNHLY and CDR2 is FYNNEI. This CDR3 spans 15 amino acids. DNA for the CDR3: TGTGCCAGCAGTGAGACAGGTCTCGACACCGGGGAGCTGTTTTTT. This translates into CASSETGLDTGELFF.

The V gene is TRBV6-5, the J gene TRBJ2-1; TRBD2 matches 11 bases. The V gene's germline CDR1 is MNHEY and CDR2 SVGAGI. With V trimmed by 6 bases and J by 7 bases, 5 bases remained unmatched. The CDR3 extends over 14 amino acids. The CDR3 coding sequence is TGTGCCAGCAGACGTAGCGGGGGGGTAAATGAGCAGTTCTTC. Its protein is CASRRSGGVNEQFF.

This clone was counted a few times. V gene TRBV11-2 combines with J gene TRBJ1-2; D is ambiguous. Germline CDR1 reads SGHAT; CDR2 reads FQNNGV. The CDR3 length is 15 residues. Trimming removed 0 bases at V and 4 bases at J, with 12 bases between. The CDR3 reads CASSLDLVEAYGYTF. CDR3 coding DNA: TGTGCCAGCAGCTTAGATTTGGTGGAGGCCTATGGCTACACCTTC.

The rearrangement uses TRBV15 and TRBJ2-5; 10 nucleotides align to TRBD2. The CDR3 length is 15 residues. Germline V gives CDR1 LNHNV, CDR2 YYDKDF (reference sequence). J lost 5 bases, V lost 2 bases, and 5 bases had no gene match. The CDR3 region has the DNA TGTGCCACCAGCAGAAGCGGGGGGGCCGGGGAGACCCAGTACTTC. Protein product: CATSRSGGAGETQYF.